This is a list of T cell receptor beta chains from one sample in a study of blood T cells in healthy people across ages. TCRdb analysed the 5' RACE reads with MiXCR anew, one entry per CDR3 protein. The sample comprises 700,000 to 950,000 distinct CDR3 sequences, 58% of which are singletons, and about 20% rests with the top ten. What was sequenced was blood. These receptors were obtained from a man aged 25 to 45 in good health. Each CDR3 is given with its conserved first and last residue.

TRBV29-1 | CSARQAQETQYF
TRBV29-1 | CSAPVGNIQYF
TRBV6-2/TRBV6-3 | CASSRQDLSYEQYF
TRBV24-1 | CATSDGPHDEQFF
TRBV4-2 | CASSQDIVTGGAYEQYF
TRBV29-1 | CSGGEDRGLEQFF
TRBV29-1 | CSVVPGGSSYEQYF
TRBV4-2 | CASSQDYKEAYEQYF
TRBV9 | CASSATGTGSYEQYF
TRBV6-5 | CASSYLSRGGEKLFF
TRBV9 | CASSVAGWGTEAFF
TRBV19 | CASTGTGGNQPQHF
TRBV6-6 | CASRVLGEDGYTF
TRBV25-1 | CASSLRADYGYTF
TRBV4-2 | CASSPLTGLDVADTQYF
TRBV20-1 | CSAREGQGSAEAFF
TRBV20-1 | CSAPTSGSTDTQYF
TRBV6-9 | CASSSPSFGFTAQPQHF
TRBV25-1 | CASSEWGFYGYTF
TRBV14 | CASSLAGLAGFNEQFF
TRBV7-9 | CASAEGGQFRGYTF
TRBV2 | CASREIVGSGKETQYF
TRBV6-2/TRBV6-3 | CASIELTGGSYEQYF
TRBV27 | CASSSGHLFVQYF
TRBV29-1 | CSATRGGSPYYEQYF
TRBV7-2 | CASSLRRGGETQYF
TRBV6-1 | CASTGGRGGYEQYF
TRBV5-1 | CASSSAGSQGGEQYF
TRBV20-1 | CSARGDQQFF
TRBV3-1 | CASSQTVPGQIYEQYF
TRBV29-1 | CSVDPKAPSTQYF
TRBV7-9 | CASSPRREADTIYF
TRBV7-9 | CASSLAMENTEAFF
TRBV20-1 | CSARWTEAFF
TRBV7-2 | CASRAPGRPYEQYF
TRBV29-1 | CSLGQNTDTQYF
TRBV7-2 | CASSLAFPSNGDTQYF
TRBV11-2 | CASSIPGQSFYGYTF
TRBV7-2 | CASSLYDGSQETQYF
TRBV15 | CATSIGTNPNNEQFF
TRBV9 | CASSARGSGDLQETQYF
TRBV6-6 | CASSYSGAPDSYEQYF
TRBV6-2/TRBV6-3 | CASSYPPDRAVILETQYF
TRBV7-2 | CASSFDSGGAKLRYNEQFF
TRBV18 | CASSPANSGANVLTF
TRBV27 | CASSELTGQRGSEQYF
TRBV20-1 | CSARQSAGRGGYGYTF
TRBV29-1 | CSAAGTGIQETQYF
TRBV4-3 | CASSQELAAPYEQYF
TRBV7-9 | CASSSSHLAQETQYF
TRBV4-2 | CASHGFGNNEQFF